This T cell receptor beta chain was identified during a study of blood T cell repertoires in COVID-19. Study information: The origin of the acute and convalescent COVID-19 samples was the United States, Italy and Spain. PBMCs, B-cell-depleted T cells, or T cells provided the cDNA or gDNA that made up the material.

The V gene's germline CDR1 is MDHEN and CDR2 SYDVKM. The CDR3 sequence is 13 residues long. The V and J ends lost 6 bases and 6 bases, in that order; junction bases with no gene match: 3. In the authors' methods: Amplification of reference gene primers provided the estimated nucleated cell counts. TCRdb's table, derived via immunoSEQ multiplex PCR, lists solely in-frame clones and lacks some. The V and J calls and clone size are taken from that table; D and trimming were inferred from the DNA. The sample includes roughly 190,000 clones, approximately 86% of them seen just once. Material for sequencing was peripheral blood. The V gene is TRBV28, the J gene TRBJ1-5; TRBD1 matches 9 bases. The receptor's source is an older man with acute or convalescent COVID-19. CDR3 amino acids: CASRGQGIQPQHF. CDR3 coding DNA: TGTGCCAGCAGAGGACAGGGGATTCAGCCCCAGCATTTT.